The 27 T cell receptor beta chains reported below all come from one sample, sequenced in a study of identical twins. One entry per CDR3 protein, called by TCRdb with MiXCR from the 5' RACE reads. The profile shows about 720,000 distinct CDR3 sequences, 8% to 9% of them singletons. The data also belong to a second study, concerning yellow fever vaccine responses in identical twins.

The sequenced material came from PBMCs. The origin of the receptors is a young woman in good health.

J is TRBJ2-7 and V is TRBV6-5, with TRBD1 matching over 7 bases. Trimming cost V 0 bases and J 2 bases; bases outside gene matches: 4. The germline V gene encodes CDR1 MNHEY and CDR2 SVGAGI. The CDR3 length is 15 residues. In nucleotides, the CDR3 is TGTGCCAGCAGTTACTCAGGACAGGACACCTACGAGCAGTACTTC. It yields the protein CASSYSGQDTYEQYF.

This clonotype was seen at least ten times. The chain links TRBV5-1 to TRBJ2-3; D is possibly TRBD1 (5 bases). Germline CDR1 and CDR2: SGHRS and YFSETQ. Trimming cost V 3 bases and J 1 base, with 12 bases left between them. The CDR3 extends over 15 amino acids. The CDR3 loop reads CASSSQTVGTDTQYF. CDR3 nucleotides: TGCGCCAGCAGCTCCCAGACAGTGGGCACAGATACGCAGTATTTT.

This clonotype appeared many times. The V call is TRBV20-1, the J call TRBJ2-1; the D call may be TRBD1 or TRBD2 (5 bases each). The CDR3 contains 14 residues. Germline lookup yields CDR1 DFQATT and CDR2 SNEGSKA (reference sequence). With 6 bases removed from V and 0 bases from J, the gap between germline ends came to 12 bases. CDR3 DNA sequence: TGCAGTGCGGGGGACGAAAGCTCCTACAATGAGCAGTTCTTC. Protein sequence: CSAGDESSYNEQFF.

This chain links TRBV5-1 with TRBJ2-2; D is perhaps TRBD1 (6 bases). The germline CDR1 and CDR2 sequences are SGHRS and YFSETQ. Trimming shortened V by 4 bases and J by 6 bases, and 16 bases separated the two germline ends. This CDR3 is built from 15 residues. This chain's CDR3 is CASSEDRPMAGELFF. CDR3 coding DNA: TGCGCCAGCAGCGAAGACAGGCCTATGGCCGGGGAGCTGTTTTTT.

Here the CDR3 reads CASSKGSSTGELFF. CDR3 DNA sequence: TGTGCCAGCAGCAAAGGGAGCAGTACCGGGGAGCTGTTTTTT. V usage is TRBV21-1 and J usage is TRBJ2-2. TRBV21-1 is labeled a pseudogene. The CDR3 runs to 14 residues.

The chain couples TRBV5-6 to TRBJ2-2; 7 bases align to TRBD1. Germline CDR1 SGHDT, CDR2 YYEEEE. The CDR3 loop spans 15 amino acids. With 4 bases clipped from V and 7 bases from J, the junction kept 10 bases outside the gene matches. The CDR3 DNA reads as TGTGCCAGCAGCCCGACCCGCCGGACAGGCGGGGAGCTGTTTTTT. Its translation: CASSPTRRTGGELFF. Looking up the rest from reference TRBV5-6 and TRBJ2-2 gives the full variable domain: DAGVTQSPTHLIKTRGQQVTLRCSPKSGHDTVSWYQQALGQGPQFIFQYYEEEERQRGNFPDRFSGHQFPNYSSELNVNALLLGDSALYLCASSPTRRTGGELFFGEGSRLTVL.

The rearrangement uses TRBV29-1 and TRBJ1-2, with 9 bases matching TRBD1. The CDR3 has 12 amino acids. Germline V gives CDR1 SQVTM, CDR2 ANQGSEA. After removal of 6 bases from V and 4 bases from J, the junction contained 3 bases not matched to a gene. DNA of the CDR3: TGCAGCGTCATGACAGGGGGCTATGGCTACACCTTC. This translates into CSVMTGGYGYTF.

The chain has TRBV9 and TRBJ2-5; TRBD1 aligns across 7 bases. The CDR3 is made up of 15 amino acids. V shed 0 bases, J shed 5 bases, and the junction held 7 bases outside the gene matches. Germline V gene data show CDR1 as SGDLS and CDR2 as YYNGEE. The CDR3: CASSVDGQAVETQYF. In DNA form, the CDR3 reads TGTGCCAGCAGCGTAGACGGACAGGCGGTGGAGACCCAGTACTTC. Full variable domain (missing parts from reference TRBV9 and TRBJ2-5): DSGVTQTPKHLITATGQRVTLRCSPRSGDLSVYWYQQSLDQGLQFLIQYYNGEERAKGNILERFSAQQFPDLHSELNLSSLELGDSALYFCASSVDGQAVETQYFGPGTRLLVL.

This clonotype was counted ten times or more. The genes are TRBV7-3 and TRBJ2-3; a weak D match, TRBD1 (5 bases). Per the germline V gene, CDR1 is SGHTA and CDR2 is FQGTGA. The CDR3 is 13 amino acids. The germline V and J ends were trimmed by 6 bases and 3 bases, with 10 bases remaining between them. CDR3 DNA sequence: TGTGCCAGCAGAGAACCAGGGACAGATACGCAGTATTTT. Its translation is CASREPGTDTQYF.

Many counts were recorded for this clonotype. CDR3 amino acids: CASSLKSSGAHNEQFF. The CDR3, as DNA: TGTGCCAGCAGTTTAAAGTCTAGCGGAGCCCACAATGAGCAGTTCTTC. The chain carries TRBV12-3 or TRBV12-4 and TRBJ2-1; 7 bases map to TRBD2. The CDR3 is made up of 16 amino acids. Trimming cost V 2 bases and J 5 bases; bases outside gene matches: 9.

This clonotype appeared a few times. The DNA of the CDR3 is TGCGCCAGCAGCTTGGCGCTAGCGGGGTCGCGGGAGCAGTTCTTC. This gives the protein CASSLALAGSREQFF. The chain carries TRBV5-1 and TRBJ2-1; TRBD2 agrees at 9 bases. The V gene's germline CDR1 is SGHRS and CDR2 YFSETQ. The CDR3 is 15 amino acids. Trimming cost V 0 bases and J 10 bases; bases outside gene matches: 8.

This clonotype has ten or more counts. A read error may produce the germline difference seen at one junction end. J is TRBJ2-5 and V is TRBV10-3; 7 positions agree with TRBD2. Germline V gene data show CDR1 as ENHRY and CDR2 as SYGVKD. The CDR3 loop spans 15 amino acids. The CDR3: CAIRELRGGKETQYF. CDR3 sequence (DNA): TGTGCCATCAGGGAGTTACGGGGAGGGAAGGAGACCCAGTACTTC.

V gene TRBV7-2 combines with J gene TRBJ2-7; TRBD1 is a possible D gene (6 bases). Trimming left V 4 bases short and J 1 base short, with 17 bases between. CDR1 is SGHTA, CDR2 FQGNSA, per germline. This CDR3 contains 16 residues. The CDR3, as DNA: TGTGCCAGCAGCTGGACCCCAGGGGTATCTTCCTACGAGCAGTACTTC. This encodes CASSWTPGVSSYEQYF.

In DNA form, the CDR3 reads TGCAGCGTTAGTTCGAGATACTCCTACGAGCAGTACTTC. This sequence encodes CSVSSRYSYEQYF. V is TRBV29-1 and J is TRBJ2-7; D unresolved. CDR3 length: 13 residues. CDR1 and CDR2 from the germline V gene are SQVTM and ANQGSEA. Trimming pared 5 bases from V and 0 bases from J, leaving 11 bases between.

In this sample, this clonotype turned up a few times. The chain links TRBV9 to TRBJ2-5; D is ambiguous. The CDR3 loop spans 12 amino acids. Trimming pared 3 bases from V and 3 bases from J, leaving 6 bases between. Germline V gene data show CDR1 as SGDLS and CDR2 as YYNGEE. This CDR3 is CASSDLKETQYF. In DNA, the CDR3 is TGTGCCAGCAGCGATCTCAAAGAGACCCAGTACTTC.

Only a few counts were recorded for this clonotype. The chain is built from TRBV7-9 and TRBJ1-4; 10 bases fit TRBD1. This CDR3 comprises 13 residues. V shed 5 bases and J 8 bases; nucleotides not matched to a gene: 2. In germline, CDR1 is SEHNR, CDR2 FQNEAQ (reference sequence). The DNA for the CDR3 is TGTGCCAGCAGCCGGACAGGGGGGGAAAAACTGTTTTTT. This codes for CASSRTGGEKLFF.

The V gene is TRBV27, the J gene TRBJ2-5; D uncertain. The length of the CDR3 is 14 residues. Trimming removed 0 bases from V and 3 bases from J, with 8 bases in between. The V gene's germline CDR1 is MNHEY and CDR2 SMNVEV (reference sequence). CDR3 sequence (DNA): TGTGCCAGCAGTTTATCGGCCAGTGAAGAGACCCAGTACTTC. Translation gives CASSLSASEETQYF.

The V and J genes are TRBV7-8 and TRBJ2-1; TRBD1 matches at 8 bases. The germline CDR1 and CDR2 sequences are SGHVS and FQNEAQ. The CDR3 extends over 19 amino acids. The J segment lost 4 bases and the V segment lost 4 bases, leaving 18 bases of the junction unmatched. CDR3: CASSSSQGATGRAYNEQFF. DNA for the CDR3: TGTGCCAGCAGCTCATCCCAGGGGGCGACCGGACGCGCTTACAATGAGCAGTTCTTC.

This clonotype was detected a few times. The chain carries TRBV6-5 and TRBJ2-2, with 7 bases identical to TRBD1. Germline V CDR1 and CDR2: MNHEY, SVGAGI. The CDR3 sequence is 14 residues long. V was pared by 4 bases and J by 2 bases, with 1 base of the junction left unmatched. The CDR3 nucleotides read TGTGCCAGCAGTTGGGACAGAAACACCGGGGAGCTGTTTTTT. Its protein product is CASSWDRNTGELFF.

This clonotype was detected a few times. The chain couples TRBV7-2 to TRBJ1-2; 8 nucleotides align to TRBD1. The V segment lost 5 bases and the J segment 8 bases; nucleotides outside the gene matches: 10. In germline, CDR1 is SGHTA, CDR2 FQGNSA. This CDR3 spans 14 amino acids. This chain's CDR3 is CASSDPDRGGGYTF. CDR3 bases: TGTGCCAGCAGCGACCCCGACAGGGGCGGCGGCTACACCTTC.

This clonotype was recorded many times. The chain joins TRBV9 to TRBJ2-3; unclear D gene. V dropped 0 bases and J dropped 2 bases, with 10 bases sitting between them. Germline CDR1 reads SGDLS; CDR2 reads YYNGEE. The CDR3 extends over 15 amino acids. The CDR3 loop is CASSVVGKSTDTQYF. For the CDR3, the DNA is TGTGCCAGCAGCGTAGTTGGTAAATCCACAGATACGCAGTATTTT.

The CDR3 nucleotides read TGTGCCAGCAGCTTAGGACTAGGCGTAGCTAGCACAGATACGCAGTATTTT. It yields the protein CASSLGLGVASTDTQYF. V and J are TRBV11-2 and TRBJ2-3, with a possible D match to TRBD2 (6 bases). Trimming left V 1 base short and J 0 bases short, with 14 bases between. The CDR3 has 17 amino acids. The germline CDR1 and CDR2 sequences are SGHAT and FQNNGV.

A few counts support this clonotype. This chain links TRBV10-2 with TRBJ2-3; 7 bases match TRBD2. This CDR3 comprises 13 residues. Germline assignment: CDR1 WSHSY and CDR2 SAAADI. With 11 bases clipped from V and 0 bases from J, the junction kept 5 bases outside the gene matches. In DNA, the CDR3 is TGCGCCCTAGCGGATGCTAGCACAGATACGCAGTATTTT. Its translation is CALADASTDTQYF.

The V gene is TRBV28, the J gene TRBJ2-7; TRBD2 matches at 11 bases. The germline CDR1 and CDR2 sequences are MDHEN and SYDVKM. This CDR3 is 15 amino acids long. V shed 5 bases and J 4 bases; nucleotides not matched to a gene: 7. The CDR3 region is CASSTIAGGRYEQYF. CDR3 bases: TGTGCCAGCAGTACCATAGCGGGAGGGAGGTACGAGCAGTACTTC.

This clonotype came up a few times. The chain uses TRBV7-2 and TRBJ2-7; perhaps TRBD1 as D (5 bases). CDR1 is SGHTA and CDR2 is FQGNSA in the germline V gene. Trimming shortened V by 3 bases and J by 0 bases, and 9 bases separated the two germline ends. The CDR3 has 14 amino acids. CDR3 loop: CASSFSRVSYEQYF. In nucleotides, the CDR3 is TGTGCCAGCAGCTTCAGCAGGGTCTCCTACGAGCAGTACTTC.

This clonotype came up many times. The chain is built from TRBV4-2 and TRBJ1-1; 8 bases map to TRBD1. J was trimmed by 5 bases and V by 1 base; bases with no gene match: 6. This CDR3 contains 15 residues. CDR1 LGHNA and CDR2 YNFKEQ come from the germline V gene. The DNA for the CDR3 is TGTGCCAGCAGCCAAGGTGACAGGGGAAGGACTGAAGCTTTCTTT. As protein: CASSQGDRGRTEAFF.

The chain joins TRBV13 to TRBJ2-7; D remains ambiguous. V lost 5 bases and J lost 6, with 11 bases in between. CDR1 and CDR2 from the germline V gene are PRHDT and FYEKMQ (reference sequence). This CDR3 comprises 12 residues. CDR3 in amino acids: CASSPAEREQYF. In DNA form, the CDR3 reads TGTGCCAGCAGCCCAGCAGAACGCGAGCAGTACTTC.